These 12 T cell receptor beta chains came from one sample sequenced in a study of CD8 T cells in ankylosing spondylitis. TCRdb re-called the 5' RACE reads through MiXCR, storing one row per CDR3 protein. The sample includes about 340,000 distinct CDR3 sequences, roughly 14% of them seen just once. Sequences were obtained from blood, either unsorted or a sorted T cell fraction (not recorded which). These receptors were collected from a male donor with ankylosing spondylitis or in good health (not recorded which).

This clonotype has more than one count but fewer than ten. The chain joins TRBV15 to TRBJ2-1; 11 nucleotides match TRBD2. This CDR3 has 16 amino acids. CDR1 and CDR2 from the germline V gene are LNHNV and YYDKDF (reference sequence). Trimming removed 1 base from V and 6 bases from J; junction bases left unmatched: 5. The CDR3 protein is CATSRGLAGGSNEQFF. The CDR3 DNA follows: TGTGCCACCAGCAGAGGGCTAGCGGGAGGTTCCAATGAGCAGTTCTTC.

There are a few counts of this clonotype. The J gene is TRBJ1-1, the V gene TRBV5-5; TRBD1 matches at 9 bases. The CDR3 is 14 residues long. V was pared by 4 bases and J by 4 bases, with 5 bases of the junction left unmatched. CDR1 is SGHKS and CDR2 is YYEKEE in the germline V gene (reference sequence). The CDR3 loop reads CASSAWDRATEAFF. CDR3 sequence (DNA): TGTGCCAGCAGCGCCTGGGACAGGGCCACTGAAGCTTTCTTT.

This sequence joins TRBV7-8 and TRBJ2-1; 10 bases line up with TRBD2. The CDR3 is made up of 16 amino acids. The V segment lost 5 bases and the J segment 5 bases; nucleotides outside the gene matches: 9. Germline CDR1 reads SGHVS; CDR2 reads FQNEAQ. CDR3 amino acids: CASSLPSGRRHNEQFF. The CDR3 region has the DNA TGTGCCAGCAGCCTCCCTAGCGGGAGACGGCACAATGAGCAGTTCTTC.

The chain is built from TRBV20-1 and TRBJ2-7, with 9 bases lining up with TRBD2. Germline assignment: CDR1 DFQATT and CDR2 SNEGSKA (reference sequence). The CDR3 runs to 14 residues. Unmatched junction bases numbered 13, after V lost 6 bases and J lost 7 bases. The CDR3 DNA follows: TGCAGTGCCCAGAGCGGACTAGCGCTTCAAGAGCAGTACTTC. This sequence encodes CSAQSGLALQEQYF.

The chain couples TRBV5-1 to TRBJ2-7; D gene unclear. This CDR3 has 10 residues. Germline V gene data show CDR1 as SGHRS and CDR2 as YFSETQ. Trimming took 3 bases from V and 3 from J, leaving 1 base between them. CDR3 sequence (DNA): TGCGCCAGCAGCTACTACGAGCAGTACTTC. Protein: CASSYYEQYF.

This clonotype was detected many times. The chain is built from TRBV7-9 and TRBJ2-1; TRBD1 is a possible D gene (5 bases). CDR1 is SEHNR, CDR2 FQNEAQ, per germline (reference sequence). The CDR3 extends over 13 amino acids. The V end was cut by 4 bases, the J end by 7 bases, with 11 bases between. Here the CDR3 DNA reads TGTGCCAGCAGCTCGATTGCAGGGAATGAGCAGTTCTTC. This encodes CASSSIAGNEQFF.

The sample holds a few counts of this clonotype. The rearrangement links TRBV6-1 to TRBJ2-3, with 12 nucleotides matching TRBD1. This CDR3 spans 15 amino acids. Losses at the gene ends were 4 bases for V and 4 bases for J; bases not matched to a gene: 3. The germline V gene has CDR1 MNHNS and CDR2 SASEGT. CDR3 sequence reads: CASSAGTGGADTQYF. DNA for the CDR3: TGTGCCAGCAGTGCCGGGACAGGGGGCGCAGATACGCAGTATTTT.

CDR3 sequence: CASSVDPSGASYEQYF. In DNA form, the CDR3 reads TGTGCCAGCAGCGTAGATCCTAGCGGGGCCTCCTACGAGCAGTACTTC. This chain joins TRBV9 and TRBJ2-7; 9 nucleotides match TRBD2. V lost 0 bases to trimming and J lost 0 bases; unmatched junction nucleotides: 4. CDR1 is SGDLS, CDR2 YYNGEE, per germline. The CDR3 covers 16 residues. Using reference TRBV9 and TRBJ2-7 for the parts outside the CDR3, the full variable domain is DSGVTQTPKHLITATGQRVTLRCSPRSGDLSVYWYQQSLDQGLQFLIQYYNGEERAKGNILERFSAQQFPDLHSELNLSSLELGDSALYFCASSVDPSGASYEQYFGPGTRLTVT.

V is TRBV7-9 and J is TRBJ1-6; D unclear. The V and J ends lost 5 bases and 7 bases respectively, with 6 bases between them. Germline lookup yields CDR1 SEHNR and CDR2 FQNEAQ (reference sequence). This CDR3 is built from 12 residues. The CDR3 DNA reads as TGTGCCAGCAGCCCATCGAATTCACCCCTCCACTTT. It codes for CASSPSNSPLHF. The variable domain in full, with the rest retrieved from reference TRBV7-9 and TRBJ1-6, is DTGVSQNPRHKITKRGQNVTFRCDPISEHNRLYWYRQTLGQGPEFLTYFQNEAQLEKSRLLSDRFSAERPKGSFSTLEIQRTEQGDSAMYLCASSPSNSPLHFGNGTRLTVT.

This sequence joins TRBV21-1 and TRBJ1-6; whether TRBD1, the table's D call, matches the DNA was not checked. TRBV21-1 is labeled a pseudogene. This CDR3 has 17 amino acids. The CDR3 is CASSTPGGQEMNSPLHF. The CDR3 DNA reads as TGTGCCAGCAGCACCCCTGGAGGACAGGAGATGAATTCACCCCTCCACTTT.

J is TRBJ2-5 and V is TRBV18, with D hard to call. V was shortened by 0 bases and J by 1 base, with 18 bases between the two germline ends. CDR1 and CDR2 (germline): KGHSH, LQKENI. The length of the CDR3 is 18 residues. CDR3 nucleotide sequence: TGTGCCAGCTCACCACCCGGACGACCAATGCAGCTCCAAGAGACCCAGTACTTC. Protein sequence: CASSPPGRPMQLQETQYF.

The J gene is TRBJ2-5, the V gene TRBV7-9; either TRBD1 or TRBD2 may supply D (5 bases each). Germline-derived CDR1 and CDR2 are SEHNR and FQNEAQ (reference sequence). Trimming shortened V by 4 bases and J by 1 base, and 7 bases separated the two germline ends. This CDR3 is 13 amino acids long. CDR3 coding DNA: TGTGCCAGCAGCTGGGGACGCCAAGAGACCCAGTACTTC. This translates into CASSWGRQETQYF.